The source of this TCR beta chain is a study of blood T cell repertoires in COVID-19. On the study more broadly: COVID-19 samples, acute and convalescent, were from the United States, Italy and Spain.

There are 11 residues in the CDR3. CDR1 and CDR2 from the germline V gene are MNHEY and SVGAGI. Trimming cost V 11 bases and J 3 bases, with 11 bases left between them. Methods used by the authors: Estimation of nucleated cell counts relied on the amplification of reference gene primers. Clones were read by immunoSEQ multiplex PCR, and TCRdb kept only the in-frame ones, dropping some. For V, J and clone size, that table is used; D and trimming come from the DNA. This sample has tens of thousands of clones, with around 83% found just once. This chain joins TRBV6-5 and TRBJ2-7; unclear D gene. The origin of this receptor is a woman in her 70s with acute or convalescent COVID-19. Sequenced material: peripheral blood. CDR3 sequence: CASYAGYEQYF. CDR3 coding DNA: TGTGCCTCTTACGCAGGCTACGAGCAGTACTTC.